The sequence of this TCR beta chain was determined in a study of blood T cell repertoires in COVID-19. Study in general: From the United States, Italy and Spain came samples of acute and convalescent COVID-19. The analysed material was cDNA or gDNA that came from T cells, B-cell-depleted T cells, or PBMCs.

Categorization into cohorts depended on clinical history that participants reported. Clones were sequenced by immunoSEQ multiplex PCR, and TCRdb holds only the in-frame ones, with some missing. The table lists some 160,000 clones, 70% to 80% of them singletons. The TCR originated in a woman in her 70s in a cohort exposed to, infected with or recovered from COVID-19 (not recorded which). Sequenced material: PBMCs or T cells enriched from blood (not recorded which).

Here the CDR3 DNA reads TGTGCCACCAGTGATCCAAGAACAACAGAGACCCAGTACTTC. Protein sequence: CATSDPRTTETQYF. V usage is TRBV24-1 and J usage is TRBJ2-5; D call uncertain. V shed 3 bases and J shed 4 bases, with 11 bases lying between them. CDR1 and CDR2 (germline): KGHDR, SFDVKD. The CDR3 consists of 14 residues.